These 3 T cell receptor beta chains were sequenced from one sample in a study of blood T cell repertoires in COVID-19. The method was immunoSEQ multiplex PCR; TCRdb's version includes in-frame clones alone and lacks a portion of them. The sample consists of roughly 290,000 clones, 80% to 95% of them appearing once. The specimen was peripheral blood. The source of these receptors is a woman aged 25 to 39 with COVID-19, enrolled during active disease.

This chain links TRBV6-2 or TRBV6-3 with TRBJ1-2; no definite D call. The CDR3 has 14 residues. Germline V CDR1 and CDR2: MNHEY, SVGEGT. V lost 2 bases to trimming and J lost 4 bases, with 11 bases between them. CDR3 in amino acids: CASSYGGNLYGYTF. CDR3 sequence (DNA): TGTGCCAGCAGTTACGGAGGGAACCTCTATGGCTACACCTTC.

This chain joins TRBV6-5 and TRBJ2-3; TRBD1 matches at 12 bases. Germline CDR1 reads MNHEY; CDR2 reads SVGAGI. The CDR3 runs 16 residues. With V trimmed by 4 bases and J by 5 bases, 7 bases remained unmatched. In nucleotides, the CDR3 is TGTGCCAGCAGTTCAACCGGGACAGGGGGCGGAGATACGCAGTATTTT. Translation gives CASSSTGTGGGDTQYF.

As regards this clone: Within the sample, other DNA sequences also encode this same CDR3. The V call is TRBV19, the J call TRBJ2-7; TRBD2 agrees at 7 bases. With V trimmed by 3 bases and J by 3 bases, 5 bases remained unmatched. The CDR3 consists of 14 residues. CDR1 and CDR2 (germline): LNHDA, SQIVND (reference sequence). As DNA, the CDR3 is TGTGCCAGTAGTATTGGGAGCGGGGTCTACGAGCAGTACTTC. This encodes CASSIGSGVYEQYF.